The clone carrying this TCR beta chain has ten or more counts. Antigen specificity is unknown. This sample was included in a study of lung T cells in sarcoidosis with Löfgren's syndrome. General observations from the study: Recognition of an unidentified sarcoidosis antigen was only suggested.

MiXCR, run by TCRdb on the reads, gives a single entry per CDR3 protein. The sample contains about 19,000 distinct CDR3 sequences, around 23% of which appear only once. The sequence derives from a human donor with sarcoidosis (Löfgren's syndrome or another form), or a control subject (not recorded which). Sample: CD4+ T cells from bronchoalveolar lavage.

CDR3 in amino acids: CASRPGQPTYEQYF. Written as DNA, the CDR3 is TGTGCCAGCAGACCGGGACAGCCAACCTACGAGCAGTACTTC. The chain carries TRBV7-2 and TRBJ2-7; 7 nucleotides align to TRBD1. The CDR3 extends over 14 amino acids. Looked up from germline, CDR1 is SGHTA and CDR2 is FQGNSA. Germline trimming cut 6 bases from V and 2 bases from J; bases unmatched to any gene: 7.